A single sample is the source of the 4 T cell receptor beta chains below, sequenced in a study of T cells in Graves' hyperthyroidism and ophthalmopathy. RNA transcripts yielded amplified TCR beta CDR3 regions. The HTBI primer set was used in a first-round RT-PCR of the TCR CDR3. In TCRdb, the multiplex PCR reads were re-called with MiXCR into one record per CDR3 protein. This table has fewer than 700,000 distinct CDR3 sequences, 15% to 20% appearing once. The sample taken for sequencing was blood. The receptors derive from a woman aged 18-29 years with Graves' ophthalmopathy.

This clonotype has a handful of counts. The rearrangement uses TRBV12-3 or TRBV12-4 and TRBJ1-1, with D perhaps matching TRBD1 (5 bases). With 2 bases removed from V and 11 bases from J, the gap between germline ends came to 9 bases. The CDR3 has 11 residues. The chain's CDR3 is CASSLWGNAFF. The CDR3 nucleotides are TGTGCCAGCAGTTTATGGGGGAACGCTTTCTTT.

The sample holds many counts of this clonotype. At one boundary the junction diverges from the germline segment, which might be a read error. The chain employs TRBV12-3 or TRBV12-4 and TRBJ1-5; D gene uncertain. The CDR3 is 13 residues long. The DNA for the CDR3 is TGTGCCAGCAGCTTAGGAGGCGATCAGCCCCAGCATTTT. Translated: CASSLGGDQPQHF.

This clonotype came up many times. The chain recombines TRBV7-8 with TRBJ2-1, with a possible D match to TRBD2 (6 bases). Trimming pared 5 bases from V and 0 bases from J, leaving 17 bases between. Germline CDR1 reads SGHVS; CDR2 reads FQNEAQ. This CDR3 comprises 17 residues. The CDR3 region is CASSPNEYSGSYNEQFF. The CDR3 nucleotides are TGTGCCAGCAGCCCCAACGAGTATAGCGGCTCCTACAATGAGCAGTTCTTC.

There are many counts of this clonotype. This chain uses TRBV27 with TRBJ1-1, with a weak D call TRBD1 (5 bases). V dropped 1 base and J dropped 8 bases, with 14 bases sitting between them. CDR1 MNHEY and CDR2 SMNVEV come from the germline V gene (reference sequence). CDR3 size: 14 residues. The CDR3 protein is CASSLLGDKREAFF. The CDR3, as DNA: TGTGCCAGCAGTTTATTAGGGGATAAGAGAGAAGCTTTCTTT.